This is a list of T cell receptor beta chains from one sample in a study of human T cells and chemical hapten exposure. TCRdb reprocessed the RACE reads with MiXCR, giving one entry per CDR3 protein. The sample includes roughly 100,000 distinct CDR3 sequences, nearly 35% of them seen just once. The source was whole blood, collected in connection with sensitization to the hapten diphenylcyclopropenone (DPC). The origin of the receptors is a man aged 40-49 years with alopecia areata. Some clones in this sample may be carry-over from other donors' samples. The CDR3 runs from the conserved cysteine through the conserved F or W. A D gene is named only where the DNA matches it firmly. Expanded clones are given a class, and other clones once, few, many or no size at all.

>TRBJ2-1|-|few|TRBV5-1
TGCGCCAGCAGCTTGGGCCTGAGCGCCGATGAGCAGTTCTTC
CASSLGLSADEQFF
>TRBJ2-1|-|-|TRBV4-3
TGCGCCAGCAGCCCTAGAAACCGGGGGCCACCCTACAATGAGCAGTTCTTC
CASSPRNRGPPYNEQFF
>TRBJ1-1|TRBD1|many|TRBV9
TGTGCCAGCAGCGCGAGGGGACAGGGGACTGAAGCTTTCTTT
CASSARGQGTEAFF
>TRBJ1-1|-|few|TRBV6-5
TGTGCCAGCAGTACTGCCCAAGCAGGCTTGAACACTGAAGCTTTCTTT
CASSTAQAGLNTEAFF
>TRBJ1-1|-|-|TRBV6-1
TGTGCCAGCTTCGACAGGTCGAACACTGAAGCTTTCTTT
CASFDRSNTEAFF
>TRBJ2-3|-|medium-sized|TRBV7-2
TGTGCCAGCAGTCAAGGGCTTTCCGATACGCAGTATTTT
CASSQGLSDTQYF
>TRBJ1-1|-|few|TRBV12-3/TRBV12-4
TGTGCCAGCACCCTCCCCAGGATCACTGAAGCTTTCTTT
CASTLPRITEAFF
>TRBJ2-3|-|-|TRBV5-1
TGCGCCAGCAGCTACGACGGAGGGGGGGCAGATACGCAGTATTTT
CASSYDGGGADTQYF
>TRBJ2-3|TRBD2|-|TRBV7-2
TGTGCCAGCAGCTTAGTTTTAGCGGGAGGATCAGATACGCAGTATTTT
CASSLVLAGGSDTQYF
>TRBJ2-3|-|-|TRBV5-6
TGTGCCAGCAGCTCGACAGTTACAGATACGCAGTATTTT
CASSSTVTDTQYF
>TRBJ2-1|-|few|TRBV4-1
TGCGCCAGCAGCCACCTCAACAATGAGCAGTTCTTC
CASSHLNNEQFF